This T cell receptor (beta chain) was documented in a study of cytomegalovirus exposure and HLA in healthy donors. PCR amplification relied on 60 Vbeta primers (plus 13 Jbeta primers). Only in-frame clones appear in the TCRdb table, and some are missing; sequencing was by immunoSEQ multiplex PCR. This sample has 80,000 to 100,000 clones, with roughly two thirds found just once. CDR1 and CDR2 from the germline V gene are SGHRS and YFSETQ. Trimming cost V 4 bases and J 5 bases, with 12 bases left between them. This CDR3 region has 13 residues. Concerning this clone: Its target is unknown.

Study-wide points: Donors were assumed by presence/absence analyses to have roughly uniform sequencing depth. Being productive about 87% or about 30% of the time was typical of most TCR beta V segments in an earlier analysis. A cluster of highly shared sequence variants was likely a sequencing artifact.

The chain is built from TRBV5-1 and TRBJ1-2; no firm D call. Material: PBMCs. The receptor was derived from a man in his forties in good health and CMV-seronegative. This CDR3 reads CASSLEASYGYTF. Here the CDR3 DNA reads TGCGCCAGCAGCCTGGAAGCTTCTTATGGCTACACCTTC.